A selection of T cell receptor beta chains follows, all from one sample in a study of breast tumors, draining lymph nodes, adjacent tissues. TCRdb reanalysed the multiplex PCR reads using MiXCR and keeps one entry per CDR3 protein. The profile shows about 140,000 distinct CDR3 sequences, around 24% of them singletons. The sample comprised axillary lymph node tissue. These receptors came from a female donor with breast cancer. Some clones in this sample may be carry-over from other donors' samples. Both conserved end residues are part of each CDR3. A D gene is named only where the DNA matches it firmly. The size field is filled for only some rows; it gives once, few, many or a size class.

abundance	v_gene	j_gene	d_gene	CDR3nt	CDR3aa
many	TRBV12-3/TRBV12-4	TRBJ2-7	TRBD1	TGTGCCAGCAGGGGACAGGGATTGTACGAGCAGTACTTC	CASRGQGLYEQYF
few	TRBV29-1	TRBJ2-5	NA	TGCAGCGCCGCCGGGACGCAAATTCAAGAGACCCAGTACTTC	CSAAGTQIQETQYF
many	TRBV30	TRBJ2-5	TRBD2	TGTGCCTGGAGTGTAGGTAGGGGACTAGCCCACCAAGAGACCCAGTACTTC	CAWSVGRGLAHQETQYF
many	TRBV12-3/TRBV12-4	TRBJ2-2	NA	TGTGCCAGCAGTTCTAGGGACACCGGGGAGCTGTTTTTT	CASSSRDTGELFF
many	TRBV4-3	TRBJ2-3	NA	TGCGCCAGCAGCCCCCGTCCGGCTGGCACAGATACGCAGTATTTT	CASSPRPAGTDTQYF
many	TRBV9	TRBJ2-2	NA	TGTGCCAGCAGTGGGACGTCGCGAGGCACCGGGGAGCTGTTTTTT	CASSGTSRGTGELFF
many	TRBV4-2	TRBJ2-7	TRBD1	TGTGCCAGCAGCCAAACCGGGACAGGCATCTACGAGCAGTACTTC	CASSQTGTGIYEQYF
many	TRBV20-1	TRBJ2-3	TRBD2	TGCAGTGCCGGACTAGCGGGAGTTGATACGCAGTATTTT	CSAGLAGVDTQYF
many	TRBV7-9	TRBJ2-3	NA	TGTGCCGAGGGAGCGCCTCTAGATACGCAGTATTTT	CAEGAPLDTQYF
many	TRBV5-1	TRBJ2-7	NA	TGCGCCAGCAGCTTGGGATCAGCGATCGACGAGCAGTACTTC	CASSLGSAIDEQYF
many	TRBV5-4	TRBJ1-4	NA	TGTGCCAGCAGCTTCCGGGACACAGGGTCCCTTGAAAAACTGTTTTTT	CASSFRDTGSLEKLFF
many	TRBV29-1	TRBJ2-3	NA	TGCAGCGTTGATGCAGGGGCAGATACGCAGTATTTT	CSVDAGADTQYF
many	TRBV5-1	TRBJ2-7	NA	TGCGCCAGCAGCTGGAATCTAAAGGGAATCTACGAGCAGTACTTC	CASSWNLKGIYEQYF
many	TRBV7-7	TRBJ1-3	NA	TGTGCCAGCAGCTTATATTCTCGGGCAGTAGCTGGAAACACCATATATTTT	CASSLYSRAVAGNTIYF
many	TRBV12-3/TRBV12-4	TRBJ2-3	NA	TGTGCCAGCAGTGGGGGAGGTACGCAGTATTTT	CASSGGGTQYF
few	TRBV6-6	TRBJ1-2	TRBD1	TGTGCCAGCACTGAGTACGGGACAGGGGGAAGTTCTAACTATGGCTACATCTTC	CASTEYGTGGSSNYGYIF
few	TRBV2	TRBJ2-4	NA	TGTGCCAGCAGTGAAGGGGCGACGATTCAGTACTTC	CASSEGATIQYF
few	TRBV7-2	TRBJ2-3	NA	TGTGCCAGCAGCTTAGTGACTCAGCAGACGCAGTATTTT	CASSLVTQQTQYF
many	TRBV30	TRBJ2-5	NA	TGTGCCTGGAGTGACTACCAAGAGACCCAGTACTTC	CAWSDYQETQYF
many	TRBV4-3	TRBJ2-1	TRBD2	TGCGCCAGCAGCCAAGAGGCCCAGCGGGAGTACAATGAGCAGTTCTTC	CASSQEAQREYNEQFF
NA	TRBV18	TRBJ2-1	TRBD1	TGTGCCAGCTCACGAGGACAGGGGGACAATGAGCAGTTCTTC	CASSRGQGDNEQFF
many	TRBV6-2/TRBV6-3	TRBJ1-5	NA	TGTGCCAGCAGTACGGGGTTTCAGCCCCAGCATTTT	CASSTGFQPQHF
NA	TRBV6-2/TRBV6-3	TRBJ2-1	NA	TGTGCCAGCACCCAGGGGACTACATACAATGAGCAGTTCTTC	CASTQGTTYNEQFF
many	TRBV30	TRBJ1-2	NA	TGTGCCTGGAATCAGGGGCTGGGCTATGGCTACACCTTC	CAWNQGLGYGYTF
many	TRBV24-1	TRBJ2-4	NA	TGTGCCACCAGTGATCCCGGGACTGCCAAAAACATTCAGTACTTC	CATSDPGTAKNIQYF
once	TRBV28	TRBJ1-1	NA	TGTGCCAGCAGTTTATATGGACAGAACACTGAAGCTTTCTTT	CASSLYGQNTEAFF
many	TRBV19	TRBJ2-1	NA	TGTGCCAGTAGTATAGGTCGTTTCTCCAGCGGTGGTACTGAGCAGTTCTTC	CASSIGRFSSGGTEQFF
many	TRBV9	TRBJ2-7	NA	TGTGCCAGCAGCCCCCGGCCGAGCTCCTACGAGCAGTACTTC	CASSPRPSSYEQYF
many	TRBV20-1	TRBJ2-5	NA	TGCAGTGCTAGAAGGGTGCCTATACAAGAGACCCAGTACTTC	CSARRVPIQETQYF
many	TRBV20-1	TRBJ2-7	NA	TGCAGTGCCGGACTCAAAGCCACCGGCGAGCAGTACTTC	CSAGLKATGEQYF
many	TRBV28	TRBJ1-2	NA	TGTGCCAGCAGTTTAGCACCCTATGGCTACACCTTC	CASSLAPYGYTF
many	TRBV7-6	TRBJ2-7	TRBD2	TGTGCCAGCAGACAACTAGCGGGAGCCGGAGAGCAGTACTTC	CASRQLAGAGEQYF
many	TRBV7-9	TRBJ2-5	NA	TGTGCCAGCAGCTTATCTACGGGGAACCAAGAGACCCAGTACTTC	CASSLSTGNQETQYF
many	TRBV29-1	TRBJ2-1	NA	TGCAGCGTTGAATTCGGACTGGCGGGAAAGTCCTACAATGAGCAGTTCTTC	CSVEFGLAGKSYNEQFF